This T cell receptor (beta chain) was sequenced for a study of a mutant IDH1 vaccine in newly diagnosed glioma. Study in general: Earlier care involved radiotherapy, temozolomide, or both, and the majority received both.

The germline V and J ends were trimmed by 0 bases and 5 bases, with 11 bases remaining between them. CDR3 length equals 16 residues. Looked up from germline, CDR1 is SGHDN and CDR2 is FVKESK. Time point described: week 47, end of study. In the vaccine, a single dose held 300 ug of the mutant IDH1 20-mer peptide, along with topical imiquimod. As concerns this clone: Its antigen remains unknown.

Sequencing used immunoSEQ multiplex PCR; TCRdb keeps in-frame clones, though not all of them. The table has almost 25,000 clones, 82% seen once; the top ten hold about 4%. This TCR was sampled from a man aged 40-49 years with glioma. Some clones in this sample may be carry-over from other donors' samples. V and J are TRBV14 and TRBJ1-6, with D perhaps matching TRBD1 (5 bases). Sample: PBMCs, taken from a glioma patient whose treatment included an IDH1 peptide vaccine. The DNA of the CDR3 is TGTGCCAGCAGCCAAGATCTGGGGCTGGATAATTCACCCCTCCACTTT. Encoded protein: CASSQDLGLDNSPLHF.